These 29 T cell receptor beta chains came from one sample sequenced in a study of blood T cell repertoires in COVID-19. Profiling relied on immunoSEQ multiplex PCR, and the TCRdb table lists in-frame clones only, not all of them. This repertoire shows about 190,000 clones, approximately 73% found once; its top ten account for around 16%. The sequenced sample was PBMCs or T cells enriched from blood (not recorded which). These receptors came from a woman aged 50 to 65 with acute COVID-19.

The chain joins TRBV6-2 or TRBV6-3 to TRBJ1-5; TRBD1 agrees at 8 bases. V dropped 2 bases and J dropped 0; count of bases not matched to a gene: 0. The germline CDR1 and CDR2 sequences are MNHEY and SVGEGT. The length of the CDR3 is 15 residues. The CDR3 sequence: CASSYGTGSNQPQHF. For the CDR3, the DNA is TGTGCCAGCAGTTACGGGACAGGTAGCAATCAGCCCCAGCATTTT.

On this clone itself: The same CDR3 can be traced to other DNA sequences in this sample. The chain uses TRBV10-2 and TRBJ1-5; 10 positions match TRBD1. After removal of 2 bases from V and 4 bases from J, the junction contained 2 bases not matched to a gene. Germline V gene lookup returns CDR1 WSHSY and CDR2 SAAADI. This CDR3 spans 15 amino acids. CDR3 amino acids: CASSERTGGNQPQHF. CDR3 nucleotide sequence: TGCGCCAGCAGTGAGCGGACAGGGGGAAATCAGCCCCAGCATTTT.

The J gene is TRBJ1-5, the V gene TRBV6-2 or TRBV6-3; tentative D call: TRBD1 (6 bases). Between the trimmed V and J ends, which lost 0 bases and 5 bases, there was a span of 20 bases. The CDR3 has 18 residues. Germline lookup yields CDR1 MNHEY and CDR2 SVGEGT. CDR3 in amino acids: CASSYSLPRGGTDQPQHF. Here the CDR3 DNA reads TGTGCCAGCAGTTACTCCCTCCCAAGGGGGGGGACCGATCAGCCCCAGCATTTT.

The chain links TRBV5-1 to TRBJ1-2; TRBD1 might be the D (6 bases). V was pared by 4 bases and J by 4 bases, with 17 bases between. The CDR3 runs to 15 residues. CDR1 is SGHRS and CDR2 is YFSETQ in the germline V gene. CDR3 region: CASSGNRVEGYGYTF. CDR3 coding DNA: TGCGCCAGCAGCGGAAACAGGGTTGAGGGCTATGGCTACACCTTC.

The chain employs TRBV3-1 (or the pseudogene TRBV3-2) and TRBJ1-2; weak D call: TRBD1 (6 bases). The germline gives CDR1 LGHDT, CDR2 YNNKEL (reference sequence). This CDR3 is built from 14 residues. The V end was cut by 8 bases, the J end by 4 bases, with 17 bases between. The CDR3 region has the DNA TGTGCCAGCCAACCAAACAGGGTGGGCTATGGCTACACCTTC. This translates into CASQPNRVGYGYTF.

In its sample, this clone was seen once. The chain links TRBV23-1 to TRBJ2-1; no reliable D call. TRBV23-1 is an ORF, and what it does is uncertain. The CDR3 is 15 amino acids. V shed 5 bases and J shed 0 bases, with 11 bases lying between them. In DNA, the CDR3 is TGCGCCAGCAGTAACGAATACTACTCCTACAATGAGCAGTTCTTC. Its translation is CASSNEYYSYNEQFF.

J is TRBJ1-6 and V is TRBV30; tentative D call: TRBD1 (5 bases). V was shortened by 1 base and J by 1 base, with 11 bases between the two germline ends. Germline-derived CDR1 and CDR2 are GTSNPN and SVGIG (reference sequence). The CDR3 contains 16 residues. CDR3 nucleotides: TGTGCCTGGAGTGCAGGGACTTATTCCTATAATTCACCCCTCCACTTT. Residues: CAWSAGTYSYNSPLHF. The complete variable domain, with remaining parts taken from reference TRBV30 and TRBJ1-6, reads SQTIHQWPATLVQPVGSPLSLECTVEGTSNPNLYWYRQAAGRGLQLLFYSVGIGQISSEVPQNLSASRPQDRQFILSSKKLLLSDSGFYLCAWSAGTYSYNSPLHFGNGTRLTVT.

The chain has TRBV5-1 and TRBJ1-1; D is undetermined. CDR1 and CDR2 from the germline V gene are SGHRS and YFSETQ. This CDR3 contains 13 residues. The ends were cut back, 2 bases at V and 1 base at J, with 6 bases in the middle. Here the CDR3 DNA reads TGCGCCAGCAGCTTCCAGGAGAACACTGAAGCTTTCTTT. This sequence encodes CASSFQENTEAFF.

The rearrangement links TRBV29-1 to TRBJ1-2; D may be TRBD1 (6 bases). Germline CDR1 and CDR2: SQVTM and ANQGSEA. CDR3 length equals 12 residues. Deletions cut 4 bases from V and 2 bases from J, with 8 bases between. CDR3 coding DNA: TGCAGCGTTGCGGACAGCAACTATGGCTACACCTTC. This gives the protein CSVADSNYGYTF.

This rearrangement joins TRBV28 to TRBJ2-1; D is unclear. CDR3 length equals 11 residues. Between the trimmed V and J ends, which lost 2 bases and 15 bases, there was a span of 11 bases. CDR1 MDHEN and CDR2 SYDVKM come from the germline V gene. DNA for the CDR3: TGTGCCAGCAGTTTAGGGCATCGGTGGTTCTTC. It codes for CASSLGHRWFF.

The gene calls are TRBV3-1 (or the pseudogene TRBV3-2) and TRBJ1-6; the D is unclear. The V gene's germline CDR1 is LGHDT and CDR2 YNNKEL (reference sequence). CDR3 length: 13 residues. V was clipped by 4 bases and J by 7 bases, with 8 bases between them. The CDR3 sequence: CASSRGVNSPLHF. The CDR3 DNA sequence: TGTGCCAGCAGCCGAGGCGTGAATTCACCCCTCCACTTT.

This chain joins TRBV7-8 and TRBJ1-5; 7 nucleotides match TRBD1. The V gene end was trimmed by 5 bases and the J gene end by 0 bases; junction bases not matched to a gene: 7. Germline lookup yields CDR1 SGHVS and CDR2 FQNEAQ. This CDR3 spans 16 amino acids. CDR3 bases: TGTGCCAGCAGCCTGACAGGGACCTATAGCAATCAGCCCCAGCATTTT. As protein: CASSLTGTYSNQPQHF.

The J gene is TRBJ1-1, the V gene TRBV19; 9 positions agree with TRBD1. Per the germline V gene, CDR1 is LNHDA and CDR2 is SQIVND (reference sequence). This CDR3 contains 15 residues. Trimming took 5 bases from V and 1 from J; bases not matched to a gene: 5. DNA for the CDR3: TGTGCCAGTAGTGGGACAGGGAAGGAGAACACTGAAGCTTTCTTT. This codes for CASSGTGKENTEAFF. The variable domain in full, with the rest retrieved from reference TRBV19 and TRBJ1-1, is DGGITQSPKYLFRKEGQNVTLSCEQNLNHDAMYWYRQDPGQGLRLIYYSQIVNDFQKGDIAEGYSVSREKKESFPLTVTSAQKNPTAFYLCASSGTGKENTEAFFGQGTRLTVV.

The chain couples TRBV7-9 to TRBJ2-7, with 8 bases identical to TRBD1. The CDR3 sequence is 15 residues long. The V segment lost 3 bases and the J segment 0 bases; nucleotides outside the gene matches: 4. The germline CDR1 and CDR2 sequences are SEHNR and FQNEAQ (reference sequence). The CDR3: CASSLGQVNSYEQYV. The CDR3 DNA reads TGTGCCAGCAGCTTGGGACAGGTTAACTCCTACGAGCAGTACGTC.

This chain joins TRBV3-1 (or the pseudogene TRBV3-2) and TRBJ1-5; a possible D gene is TRBD1 (5 bases). The CDR3 totals 14 residues. Germline CDR1 LGHDT, CDR2 YNNKEL (reference sequence). V lost 1 base and J lost 7, with 11 bases in between. The CDR3 DNA reads as TGTGCCAGCAGCCAAGGGGGCGCCGGACAGCCCCAGCATTTT. It encodes CASSQGGAGQPQHF.

The DNA for the CDR3 is TGTGCCAGCTCCCAGGGACAGGGCACCGGGGAGCTGTTTTTT. It encodes CASSQGQGTGELFF. V and J are TRBV18 and TRBJ2-2; 9 bases align to TRBD1. Germline CDR1 KGHSH, CDR2 LQKENI. V lost 6 bases to trimming and J lost 4 bases; unmatched junction nucleotides: 3. This CDR3 is 14 amino acids long. The full variable domain, rest sourced from reference TRBV18 and TRBJ2-2, is NAGVMQNPRHLVRRRGQEARLRCSPMKGHSHVYWYRQLPEEGLKFMVYLQKENIIDESGMPKERFSAEFPKEGPSILRIQQVVRGDSAAYFCASSQGQGTGELFFGEGSRLTVL.

The chain joins TRBV6-4 to TRBJ2-3, with D unclear. The CDR3 has 14 residues. V was cut by 0 bases and J by 4 bases, with 8 bases left in between. Germline V gene sequence: CDR1 MRHNA, CDR2 SNTAGT. The CDR3 region is CASSDSPGADTQYF. The CDR3 nucleotides are TGTGCCAGCAGTGACTCACCGGGTGCAGATACGCAGTATTTT.

CDR3 in DNA: TGCGCCAGCAGCTTAACAGGGGGCGCAGGTCAGCCCCAGCATTTT. Translated: CASSLTGGAGQPQHF. The V and J genes are TRBV5-1 and TRBJ1-5; 9 nucleotides match TRBD1. The V and J ends lost 2 bases and 6 bases, in that order; junction bases with no gene match: 6. Per the germline V gene, CDR1 is SGHRS and CDR2 is YFSETQ. The CDR3 extends over 15 amino acids.

The chain joins TRBV5-1 to TRBJ2-1, with 12 bases matching TRBD2. This CDR3 is 13 amino acids long. The V and J ends lost 5 bases and 7 bases, in that order; junction bases with no gene match: 1. Germline loops: CDR1 SGHRS, CDR2 YFSETQ. The CDR3 nucleotides read TGCGCCAGCAGGACTAGCGGGGGAAATGAGCAGTTCTTC. This codes for CASRTSGGNEQFF.

The V gene is TRBV5-1, the J gene TRBJ2-5, with TRBD1 matching over 8 bases. J lost 5 bases, V lost 3 bases, and 9 bases had no gene match. This CDR3 comprises 15 residues. Germline assignment: CDR1 SGHRS and CDR2 YFSETQ. In DNA, the CDR3 is TGCGCCAGCAGCTCCATCAGGGGGCGCGGGGAGACCCAGTACTTC. Translating it yields CASSSIRGRGETQYF.

CDR3 in DNA: TGTGCCAGCACCACCCCCAGCGGGGGTCCCAATGAGCAGTTCTTC. Translating gives CASTTPSGGPNEQFF. The J gene is TRBJ2-1, the V gene TRBV27; TRBD2 aligns across 8 bases. The CDR3 is 15 residues long. Trimming took 7 bases from V and 6 from J; bases not matched to a gene: 11. Per the germline V gene, CDR1 is MNHEY and CDR2 is SMNVEV (reference sequence).

The chain has TRBV9 and TRBJ2-5; 7 bases are shared with TRBD2. The CDR3 sequence is 15 residues long. CDR1 and CDR2 (germline): SGDLS, YYNGEE. Losses at the gene ends were 4 bases for V and 2 bases for J; bases not matched to a gene: 8. As DNA, the CDR3 is TGTGCCAGCAGCCTTCCACCGGGGGGTCAAGAGACCCAGTACTTC. Its protein is CASSLPPGGQETQYF.

The chain joins TRBV7-2 to TRBJ2-1; D is ambiguous. Trimming cost V 4 bases and J 4 bases, with 11 bases left between them. CDR1 and CDR2 from the germline V gene are SGHTA and FQGNSA. CDR3 length equals 14 residues. The CDR3 loop is CASSWKTRYNEQFF. The CDR3, as DNA: TGTGCCAGCAGCTGGAAGACTCGGTACAATGAGCAGTTCTTC.

The chain is built from TRBV6-5 and TRBJ2-1, with D perhaps matching TRBD1 (6 bases). V was shortened by 5 bases and J by 0 bases, with 11 bases between the two germline ends. The CDR3 has 15 residues. CDR1 and CDR2 from the germline V gene are MNHEY and SVGAGI. CDR3 in amino acids: CASSPGTSSYNEQFF. The CDR3 bases are TGTGCCAGCAGTCCCGGGACAAGCTCCTACAATGAGCAGTTCTTC.

The chain has TRBV18 and TRBJ1-5; 7 nucleotides align to TRBD1. The junction had 5 bases not matched to a gene; V was cut back by 4 bases and J by 2 bases. CDR1 is KGHSH, CDR2 LQKENI, per germline. The CDR3 length is 15 residues. For the CDR3, the DNA is TGTGCCAGCTCACGGCTCCAGGGGGGCAATCAGCCCCAGCATTTT. It specifies CASSRLQGGNQPQHF.

This sequence joins TRBV19 and TRBJ2-1; 8 nucleotides line up with TRBD2. The germline V gene encodes CDR1 LNHDA and CDR2 SQIVND (reference sequence). The CDR3 totals 15 residues. The junction had 1 base not matched to a gene; V was cut back by 2 bases and J by 1 base. The CDR3, as DNA: TGTGCCAGTAGTATACGGGGGGGTTCCTACAATGAGCAGTTCTTC. Its protein is CASSIRGGSYNEQFF.

The CDR3 loop is CASSSLETQYF. The CDR3 region has the DNA TGTGCCAGCAGTTCTTTAGAGACCCAGTACTTC. The genes are TRBV27 and TRBJ2-5; the D is unclear. This CDR3 is built from 11 residues. Germline CDR1 reads MNHEY; CDR2 reads SMNVEV (reference sequence). V gave up 4 bases and J gave up 4 bases, with 4 bases separating them.

V gene TRBV3-1 (or the pseudogene TRBV3-2) combines with J gene TRBJ1-1, with D unclear. V shed 4 bases and J shed 2 bases, with 8 bases lying between them. Germline CDR1 LGHDT, CDR2 YNNKEL (reference sequence). This CDR3 spans 13 amino acids. The CDR3 loop is CASSPRQNTEAFF. DNA for the CDR3: TGTGCCAGCAGCCCTCGACAAAACACTGAAGCTTTCTTT.

The chain employs TRBV30 and TRBJ2-7; D remains unclear. Trimming pared 7 bases from V and 1 base from J, leaving 11 bases between. Germline CDR1 and CDR2: GTSNPN and SVGIG (reference sequence). The CDR3 has 12 amino acids. The CDR3, as DNA: TGTGCCTTCAAAGACTCTTCCTACGAGCAGTACGTC. The encoded protein is CAFKDSSYEQYV.